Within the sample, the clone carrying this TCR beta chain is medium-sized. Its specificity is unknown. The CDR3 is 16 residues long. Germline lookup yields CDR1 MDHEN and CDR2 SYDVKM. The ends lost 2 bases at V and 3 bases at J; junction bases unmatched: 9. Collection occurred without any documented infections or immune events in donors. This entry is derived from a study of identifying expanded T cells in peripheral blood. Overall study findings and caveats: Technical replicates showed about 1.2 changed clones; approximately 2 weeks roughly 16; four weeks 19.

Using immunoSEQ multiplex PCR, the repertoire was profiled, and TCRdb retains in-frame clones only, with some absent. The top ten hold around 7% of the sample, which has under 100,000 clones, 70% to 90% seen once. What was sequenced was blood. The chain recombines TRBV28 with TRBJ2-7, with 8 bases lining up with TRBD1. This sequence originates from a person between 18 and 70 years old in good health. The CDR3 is CASSLGTTGDHYEQYF. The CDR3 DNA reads TGTGCCAGCAGTTTAGGGACGACAGGGGACCACTACGAGCAGTACTTC.